The 20 T cell receptor beta chains reported below all come from one sample, sequenced in a study of regulatory T cells in long-lasting Graves disease. Library construction for TCR beta used iRepertoire HTBI primers and Arm-PCR of CDR3 regions. TCRdb redid the calling of the multiplex PCR reads with MiXCR, one entry per CDR3 protein. This table holds about 460,000 distinct CDR3 sequences, approximately 23% found once. Time point of the sample: persistent/refractory GD, antithyroid drugs over 5 years with positive TRAb. The TCR library used RNA extracted from PBMCs. The starting material was peripheral blood mononuclear cells (PBMCs), obtained when the disease was refractory, from a patient treated with antithyroid drugs. The receptors derive from a female donor with Graves disease.

This clonotype was counted many times. This chain uses TRBV18 with TRBJ1-5; D gene uncertain. CDR1 KGHSH and CDR2 LQKENI come from the germline V gene. The CDR3 length is 13 residues. Trimming took 0 bases from V and 4 from J, leaving 4 bases between them. CDR3 amino acids: CASSPPGNQPQHF. In DNA form, the CDR3 reads TGTGCCAGCTCACCACCTGGAAATCAGCCCCAGCATTTT.

J is TRBJ1-1 and V is TRBV18, with a possible D match to TRBD1 (5 bases). The CDR3 runs to 15 residues. Trimming shortened V by 2 bases and J by 5 bases, and 15 bases separated the two germline ends. CDR1 is KGHSH and CDR2 is LQKENI in the germline V gene. The DNA of the CDR3 is TGTGCCAGCTCACCAACCGGGACCCTTGGAACTGAAGCTTTCTTT. Its translation: CASSPTGTLGTEAFF.

This clonotype was counted many times. The chain links TRBV2 to TRBJ1-2; D call uncertain. Trimming left V 5 bases short and J 3 bases short, with 13 bases between. CDR3 length: 14 residues. Per germline, CDR1 SNHLY and CDR2 FYNNEI. CDR3 bases: TGTGCCAGCAGTCGCGGTCGGAGGGACTATGGCTACACCTTC. Amino acid sequence: CASSRGRRDYGYTF.

This rearrangement joins TRBV19 to TRBJ1-1; 8 nucleotides align to TRBD1. The CDR3 spans 14 residues. In germline, CDR1 is LNHDA, CDR2 SQIVND (reference sequence). V gave up 9 bases and J gave up 10 bases; unmatched junction bases: 16. This CDR3 reads CASNADRVLARAFF. As DNA, the CDR3 is TGTGCCAGCAATGCGGACAGGGTGTTGGCGCGAGCTTTCTTT.

The chain links TRBV12-3 or TRBV12-4 to TRBJ2-1; 7 bases map to TRBD1. The CDR3 sequence is 16 residues long. After removal of 5 bases from V and 4 bases from J, the junction contained 11 bases not matched to a gene. CDR3 bases: TGTGCCAGCAGTGGGGGACAGAAGGGTCGATACAATGAGCAGTTCTTC. Translating it yields CASSGGQKGRYNEQFF.

The chain recombines TRBV7-8 with TRBJ2-1; 11 nucleotides match TRBD2. In germline, CDR1 is SGHVS, CDR2 FQNEAQ. CDR3 length: 17 residues. Losses at the gene ends were 5 bases for V and 7 bases for J; bases not matched to a gene: 13. CDR3 nucleotide sequence: TGTGCCAGCAGCGCTACTAGCGGGGGCCTTCTTCCTAATGAGCAGTTCTTC. This sequence encodes CASSATSGGLLPNEQFF.

The genes are TRBV12-3 or TRBV12-4 and TRBJ2-2; TRBD2 agrees at 12 bases. The CDR3 is 17 residues long. V shed 6 bases, J shed 7 bases, and the junction held 12 bases outside the gene matches. The DNA of the CDR3 is TGTGCCAGCAGCAAACCCCCTAGCGGGAGGGCCATCGGGGAGCTGTTTTTT. Its protein is CASSKPPSGRAIGELFF.

At least ten counts were recorded for this clonotype. This chain connects TRBV12-3 or TRBV12-4 to TRBJ2-7; the match to TRBD1 covers 9 bases. The CDR3 has 13 amino acids. The junction had 8 bases not matched to a gene; V was cut back by 7 bases and J by 7 bases. CDR3 sequence: CASTRTGEGEQYF. CDR3 DNA sequence: TGTGCCAGCACTCGGACAGGGGAGGGAGAGCAGTACTTC.

The rearrangement links TRBV7-2 to TRBJ1-6; 10 bases line up with TRBD1. The CDR3 totals 15 residues. Germline assignment: CDR1 SGHTA and CDR2 FQGNSA. The junction had 3 bases not matched to a gene; V was cut back by 5 bases and J by 5 bases. CDR3 in amino acids: CASSRGQGDNSPLHF. The DNA for the CDR3 is TGTGCCAGCAGCCGAGGACAGGGGGATAATTCACCCCTCCACTTT.

A single count supports this clonotype. This chain joins TRBV19 and TRBJ1-6; D unresolved. This CDR3 has 14 residues. V lost 5 bases to trimming and J lost 7 bases, with 12 bases between them. Germline V gene lookup returns CDR1 LNHDA and CDR2 SQIVND (reference sequence). The DNA of the CDR3 is TGTGCCAGTAGTGCCGCGATGGGGAATTCACCCCTCCACTTT. As protein: CASSAAMGNSPLHF.

Ten or more counts support this clonotype. The chain links TRBV28 to TRBJ1-5; D gene ambiguous. This CDR3 has 12 amino acids. Per the germline V gene, CDR1 is MDHEN and CDR2 is SYDVKM. V was cut by 1 base and J by 6 bases, with 4 bases left in between. The CDR3 protein is CASSLYSQPQHF. CDR3 DNA: TGTGCCAGCAGTTTATATTCTCAGCCCCAGCATTTT.

This clonotype showed up many times. The chain combines TRBV5-6 with TRBJ1-4; D unclear. Per germline, CDR1 SGHDT and CDR2 YYEEEE. The CDR3 has 16 residues. Trimming stripped 7 bases from V and 1 base from J, with 17 bases between. CDR3 coding DNA: TGTGCCAGCGGCTCTACCAACAGACAAACTAATGAAAAACTGTTTTTT. Translated: CASGSTNRQTNEKLFF.

This clonotype turned up a few times. The gene calls are TRBV7-3 and TRBJ2-3, with D perhaps matching TRBD1 or TRBD2 (5 bases each). Germline CDR1 reads SGHTA; CDR2 reads FQGTGA. This CDR3 has 15 amino acids. The V gene lost 2 bases and the J gene lost 2 bases, with 11 bases spanning the gap. The CDR3 region is CASSLGLGVTDTQYF. DNA for the CDR3: TGTGCCAGCAGCTTAGGCCTGGGGGTCACAGATACGCAGTATTTT.

The chain joins TRBV20-1 to TRBJ2-7; 14 bases map to TRBD2. This CDR3 is built from 16 residues. The germline CDR1 and CDR2 sequences are DFQATT and SNEGSKA (reference sequence). Unmatched junction bases numbered 15, after V lost 5 bases and J lost 9 bases. DNA of the CDR3: TGCAGTGCTGGCGGCATTTCCGGGACTAGCGGGGGACGGCAGTACTTC. Amino acids: CSAGGISGTSGGRQYF.

This chain links TRBV18 with TRBJ1-4; 7 bases fit TRBD1. Germline V gene data show CDR1 as KGHSH and CDR2 as LQKENI. Trimming took 6 bases from V and 7 from J; bases not matched to a gene: 8. The CDR3 length is 14 residues. CDR3 DNA sequence: TGTGCCAGCTCGTCCGGGACAGAGTCTGAAAAACTGTTTTTT. This codes for CASSSGTESEKLFF.

This clonotype was recorded a few times. The chain recombines TRBV20-1 with TRBJ2-7; the D gene could be TRBD1 or TRBD2 (5 bases each). The germline V gene has CDR1 DFQATT and CDR2 SNEGSKA (reference sequence). Trimming cost V 0 bases and J 5 bases, with 11 bases left between them. This CDR3 spans 13 amino acids. CDR3 DNA: TGCAGTGCTAGAGATTGGGACGCGGACGAGCAGTACTTC. Residues: CSARDWDADEQYF.

This chain connects TRBV5-4 to TRBJ1-2; D unclear. The CDR3 has 15 amino acids. The V and J ends lost 4 bases and 3 bases respectively, with 16 bases between them. Germline V gene sequence: CDR1 SGHNT, CDR2 YYREEE (reference sequence). Written as DNA, the CDR3 is TGTGCCAGCAGCAACGCGGCGGAGGCGTACTATGGCTACACCTTC. Encoded protein: CASSNAAEAYYGYTF.

This clonotype was observed at least ten times. The rearrangement links TRBV7-2 to TRBJ1-1, with D perhaps TRBD1 (5 bases). V lost 7 bases, J lost 4 bases, and 13 bases lay in between. This CDR3 is 13 amino acids long. Germline V gene lookup returns CDR1 SGHTA and CDR2 FQGNSA. DNA for the CDR3: TGTGCCAGCACCCGGGTGGGGGGCACTGAAGCTTTCTTT. This sequence encodes CASTRVGGTEAFF.

V is TRBV6-1 and J is TRBJ1-2, with a tentative D call TRBD1 (5 bases). V gave up 6 bases and J gave up 4 bases, with 15 bases separating them. CDR1 is MNHNS, CDR2 SASEGT, per germline. The CDR3 spans 14 residues. CDR3: CASSRDRLGYGYTF. DNA of the CDR3: TGTGCCAGCAGCAGGGACCGGCTCGGCTATGGCTACACCTTC.

This clonotype was found many times. The rearrangement links TRBV11-2 to TRBJ2-2, with D perhaps matching TRBD1 or TRBD2 (6 bases each). The CDR3 has 19 amino acids. Germline V gene data show CDR1 as SGHAT and CDR2 as FQNNGV. V was pared by 6 bases and J by 5 bases, with 28 bases between. The CDR3 region has the DNA TGTGCCAGCAGACCCATCAAGGGGGGACTCCTCTCTTTGACCGGGGAGCTGTTTTTT. Translation gives CASRPIKGGLLSLTGELFF.